The entry below gives a single T cell receptor (beta chain) sequence along with its context. Its antigen is unknown. The sample comes from a study of immune heterogeneity within non-small cell lung tumors. Study findings and constraints: Alongside site-unique high-frequency clones, identical dominant CDR3 beta clonotypes recurred across tumor sites within a patient. Significant yet moderate, the positive correlation between local T-cell clonality and local tumor mutational burden reached an R of roughly 0.35.

A first 10-cycle multiplex round used 32 V-gene and 13 J-gene primers on TCR beta CDR3. TCRdb ran MiXCR on the multiplex PCR reads and lists one entry per CDR3 protein. The sample has roughly 15,000 distinct CDR3 sequences, 25% to 35% seen once. The CDR3 loop spans 14 amino acids. The V and J ends lost 8 bases and 6 bases, in that order; junction bases with no gene match: 11. Germline V gene data show CDR1 as DFQATT and CDR2 as SNEGSKA (reference sequence). Bulk tumor genomic DNA (600 ng per sample) served as template. Biopsies that were spaced far apart were taken, several per primary tumor, during surgery. The study enrolled patients with untreated, newly diagnosed non-small cell lung cancer who underwent curative surgery. Donors comprised newly diagnosed non-small cell lung cancer patients undergoing surgery with curative intent.

V and J are TRBV20-1 and TRBJ2-1; 9 bases fit TRBD2. The sample comprised lung tumor tissue. The origin of this receptor is a man aged 35 to 55 with non-small cell lung cancer. Here the CDR3 reads CSPKDAGGVNEQFF. In DNA form, the CDR3 reads TGCAGTCCGAAAGACGCGGGAGGGGTCAATGAGCAGTTCTTC.